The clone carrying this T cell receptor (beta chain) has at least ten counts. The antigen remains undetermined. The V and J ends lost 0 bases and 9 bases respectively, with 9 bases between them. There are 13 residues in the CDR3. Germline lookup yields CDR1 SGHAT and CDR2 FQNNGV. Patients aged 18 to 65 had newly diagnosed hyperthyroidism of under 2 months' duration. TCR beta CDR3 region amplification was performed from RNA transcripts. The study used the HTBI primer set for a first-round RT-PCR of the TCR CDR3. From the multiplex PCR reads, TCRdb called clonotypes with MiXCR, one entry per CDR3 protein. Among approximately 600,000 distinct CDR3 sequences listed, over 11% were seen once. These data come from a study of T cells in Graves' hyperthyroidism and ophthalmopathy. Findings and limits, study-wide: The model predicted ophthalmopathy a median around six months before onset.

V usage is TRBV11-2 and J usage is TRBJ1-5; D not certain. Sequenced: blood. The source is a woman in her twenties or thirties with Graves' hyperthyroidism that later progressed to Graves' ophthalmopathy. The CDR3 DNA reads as TGTGCCAGCAGCTTAGAACCTGCTGGGCCCCAGCATTTT. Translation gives CASSLEPAGPQHF.